This passage covers 5 T cell receptor beta chains from one sample sequenced in a study of T cells in Graves' hyperthyroidism and ophthalmopathy. RNA transcripts yielded amplified TCR beta CDR3 regions. The TCR CDR3 was amplified in a first-round RT-PCR using the HTBI primer set. MiXCR, run by TCRdb on the multiplex PCR reads, gives a single entry per CDR3 protein. The sample records 600,000 or so distinct CDR3 sequences, 46% being singletons. Sequencing was performed on peripheral blood or thyroid tissue (not recorded which). The source is a woman aged 18-35 years with Graves' hyperthyroidism.

This clonotype was observed a few times. The CDR3 here is CASSFVGGSGTEAFF. In DNA, the CDR3 is TGTGCCAGCAGCTTTGTGGGGGGCTCGGGCACTGAAGCTTTCTTT. This chain uses TRBV2 with TRBJ1-1, with D perhaps TRBD1 (6 bases). Germline CDR1 SNHLY, CDR2 FYNNEI. The CDR3 totals 15 residues. V lost 6 bases and J 4 bases, leaving 18 bases between the germline ends.

This chain uses TRBV15 with TRBJ2-2, with TRBD1 as a possible D gene (6 bases). Germline CDR1 LNHNV, CDR2 YYDKDF (reference sequence). V lost 0 bases and J lost 0, with 11 bases in between. This CDR3 comprises 17 residues. The CDR3 here is CATSRDRGGANTGELFF. CDR3 in DNA: TGTGCCACCAGCAGAGACAGGGGTGGGGCGAACACCGGGGAGCTGTTTTTT.

V and J are TRBV9 and TRBJ2-1; TRBD2 aligns across 12 bases. Trimming at V came to 5 bases and at J to 4 bases, leaving 4 bases not matched to a gene. CDR1 is SGDLS and CDR2 is YYNGEE in the germline V gene. CDR3 size: 15 residues. The CDR3: CASSSSGRVYNEQFF. The CDR3 DNA reads TGTGCCAGCAGTTCTAGCGGGAGGGTATACAATGAGCAGTTCTTC.

This clonotype was recorded once. The rearrangement joins TRBV12-3 or TRBV12-4 to TRBJ2-5; 14 bases are shared with TRBD2. CDR3 length: 16 amino acids. Trimming removed 4 bases from V and 5 bases from J; junction bases left unmatched: 6. The CDR3 loop reads CASSYSGLAGAETQYF. CDR3 nucleotides: TGTGCCAGCAGTTACTCGGGACTAGCGGGAGCGGAGACCCAGTACTTC.

This clonotype appeared a few times. The V call is TRBV7-9, the J call TRBJ1-4; TRBD1 matches at 8 bases. Unmatched junction bases numbered 9, after V lost 5 bases and J lost 7 bases. The CDR3 is 15 residues long. The germline gives CDR1 SEHNR, CDR2 FQNEAQ (reference sequence). The CDR3 region is CASSHGQGGSEKLFF. Written as DNA, the CDR3 is TGTGCCAGCAGCCATGGACAGGGAGGGTCTGAAAAACTGTTTTTT.